These 9 T cell receptor beta chains originate from one sample sequenced in a study of low-dose radiotherapy and immunotherapy resistance in tumors. Time point defined: before trial treatment. TRAV- and TRBV-specific primers primed first-strand cDNA, covering alpha and beta chains. Both a constant-region primer and a V-primer adapter served to amplify TCRs across about 20 PCR cycles. In TCRdb, the reads were re-called with MiXCR into one record per CDR3 protein. The table shows under 70,000 distinct CDR3 sequences, with 20% to 25% occurring only once. Source: PBMCs, taken before treatment. The origin of the receptors is a male donor with prostate cancer.

This clonotype has a count of ten or more. The chain links TRBV6-2 or TRBV6-3 to TRBJ2-7; the D gene is possibly TRBD2 (5 bases). The CDR3 totals 15 residues. CDR1 is MNHEY and CDR2 is SVGEGT in the germline V gene. V lost 2 bases and J lost 4, with 15 bases in between. CDR3 amino acids: CASSYLLATGYEQYF. CDR3 sequence (DNA): TGTGCCAGCAGTTACCTCCTAGCCACGGGATACGAGCAGTACTTC.

This clonotype was found many times. The chain has TRBV3-1 and TRBJ1-1; no firm D call. Germline CDR1 and CDR2: LGHDT and YNNKEL (reference sequence). There are 12 residues in the CDR3. The V end was cut by 4 bases, the J end by 7 bases, with 10 bases between. CDR3 coding DNA: TGTGCCAGCAGCCGAGAGAGAAATGAAGCTTTCTTT. This gives the protein CASSRERNEAFF.

This clonotype was seen at least ten times. The CDR3 coding sequence is TGTGCCAGCAGTCCTACGGGACTCTTGAACACCGGGGAGCTGTTTTTT. It translates to CASSPTGLLNTGELFF. The genes are TRBV6-6 and TRBJ2-2, with a weak D call TRBD2 (6 bases). This CDR3 contains 16 residues. V lost 5 bases and J lost 1, with 14 bases in between. Germline CDR1 reads MNHNY; CDR2 reads SVGAGI (reference sequence).

Here the CDR3 DNA reads TGTGCCAGCAGTCTCGCCGGAGCCAGGGGGCTTAATGCTTTCTTT. Amino acid sequence: CASSLAGARGLNAFF. This sequence joins TRBV28 and TRBJ1-1, with 8 bases aligning to TRBD1. The CDR3 consists of 15 residues. Germline values: CDR1 MDHEN, CDR2 SYDVKM. With V trimmed by 5 bases and J by 11 bases, 16 bases remained unmatched.

The table lists this clonotype with many counts. The chain joins TRBV5-4 to TRBJ2-1, with 10 nucleotides matching TRBD2. The V gene's germline CDR1 is SGHNT and CDR2 YYREEE (reference sequence). The CDR3 covers 16 residues. V was clipped by 1 base and J by 6 bases; unmatched bases: 7. As DNA, the CDR3 is TGTGCCAGCAGCTTGACGAGCTCTAGCGGGGGCAATGAGCAGTTCTTC. Protein: CASSLTSSSGGNEQFF.

The chain joins TRBV5-1 to TRBJ2-7; 9 bases match TRBD1. The V and J ends lost 0 bases and 6 bases, in that order; junction bases with no gene match: 7. Germline assignment: CDR1 SGHRS and CDR2 YFSETQ. The CDR3 is 15 amino acids. CDR3 amino acids: CASSLEGTGFGEQYF. For the CDR3, the DNA is TGCGCCAGCAGCTTGGAAGGGACAGGGTTTGGCGAGCAGTACTTC.

This clonotype has ten or more counts. This sequence joins TRBV19 and TRBJ1-5; D remains unclear. V lost 3 bases and J 4 bases, leaving 4 bases between the germline ends. From germline, CDR1 is LNHDA and CDR2 SQIVND (reference sequence). This CDR3 has 12 amino acids. In DNA, the CDR3 is TGTGCCAGTAGTATTCTTAATCAGCCCCAGCATTTT. This sequence encodes CASSILNQPQHF.

The chain uses TRBV24-1 and TRBJ2-5; D may be TRBD1 (5 bases). From germline, CDR1 is KGHDR and CDR2 SFDVKD. V was pared by 4 bases and J by 3 bases, with 11 bases between. This CDR3 has 14 amino acids. The CDR3 here is CATSEPSREETQYF. CDR3 sequence (DNA): TGTGCCACCAGTGAACCTTCCAGGGAAGAGACCCAGTACTTC.

The chain combines TRBV28 with TRBJ2-7; D is tentatively TRBD1 or TRBD2 (5 bases each). Germline V gene sequence: CDR1 MDHEN, CDR2 SYDVKM. The V gene lost 6 bases and the J gene lost 6 bases, with 18 bases spanning the gap. This CDR3 region has 14 residues. The CDR3 coding sequence is TGTGCCAGCAGCCGCCGGGACCCTGGATTCGAGCAGTACTTC. This sequence encodes CASSRRDPGFEQYF.